One and the same sample provided the 10 T cell receptor beta chains below, sequenced in a study of T-cell memory formation after mild COVID-19 (dated by TCRdb to 2020 to 2022). The library was made by 5' RACE. The reads were generated on an Illumina NovaSeq 6000. TCRdb redid the processing of the public reads, applying fastp at Q25 and MiXCR, and retained in-frame beta chains. Each entry merges the rows of one CDR3 protein and shows their most common DNA and genes. The sample table lists 400,000 to 500,000 distinct CDR3 sequences, around 20% of them with a count of one. The ten largest clones represent more than 8% of the sample. Sequenced sample: PBMCs or a T cell subset sorted from them (not recorded which). These receptor sequences come from an adult woman who had mild COVID-19 (a few samples of this study predate the infection). The sample titles of this study are shuffled in the database, so cell type and time point are left out; the donor was told from shared clones.

This clonotype was picked up a small number of times. The genes are TRBV6-5 and TRBJ1-3; D ambiguous. Deletions cut 7 bases from V and 0 bases from J, with 4 bases between. The length of the CDR3 is 12 residues. Germline V CDR1 and CDR2: MNHEY, SVGAGI. This chain's CDR3 is CASKGSGNTIYF. CDR3 nucleotides: TGTGCCAGCAAGGGCTCTGGAAACACCATATATTTT.

The chain carries TRBV19 and TRBJ2-7, with 10 bases that match TRBD2. The CDR3 totals 15 residues. Germline V lookup: CDR1 LNHDA, CDR2 SQIVND (reference sequence). Trimming cost V 5 bases and J 6 bases; bases outside gene matches: 10. CDR3 residues: CASSPLAGVSSEQYF. The CDR3 nucleotides are TGTGCCAGTAGTCCTCTAGCGGGAGTTTCTAGCGAGCAGTACTTC.

The chain links TRBV6-2 or TRBV6-3 to TRBJ2-7; 14 bases agree with TRBD2. Looked up from germline, CDR1 is MNHEY and CDR2 is SVGEGT. Unmatched junction bases numbered 7, after V lost 6 bases and J lost 3 bases. The CDR3 is 16 residues long. The CDR3 is CASRRLAGGLGYEQYF. The DNA of the CDR3 is TGTGCCAGCAGAAGACTAGCGGGAGGGCTCGGCTACGAGCAGTACTTC.

V is TRBV7-9 and J is TRBJ2-7; TRBD1 agrees at 8 bases. V shed 5 bases, J shed 5 bases, and the junction held 8 bases outside the gene matches. CDR1 is SEHNR, CDR2 FQNEAQ, per germline (reference sequence). There are 14 residues in the CDR3. The CDR3 loop reads CASSPAEDRDEQYF. In DNA, the CDR3 is TGTGCCAGCAGCCCAGCCGAGGACAGGGACGAGCAGTACTTC.

This clonotype has a single count. This chain joins TRBV19 and TRBJ1-6; D is perhaps TRBD1 (6 bases). Looked up from germline, CDR1 is LNHDA and CDR2 is SQIVND (reference sequence). V lost 6 bases, J lost 5 bases, and 14 bases lay in between. The CDR3 contains 15 residues. The CDR3 loop is CASRNRAGNNSPLHF. The CDR3 DNA sequence: TGTGCCAGTAGGAACAGGGCGGGTAATAATTCACCCCTCCACTTT.

The chain has TRBV7-3 and TRBJ1-2, with D possibly being TRBD1 (5 bases). CDR3 length equals 14 residues. Between the trimmed V and J ends, which lost 0 bases and 7 bases, there was a span of 12 bases. Germline values: CDR1 SGHTA, CDR2 FQGTGA. The CDR3 region is CASSLTLDGTGYTF. CDR3 DNA: TGTGCCAGCAGCTTAACGTTGGATGGGACTGGCTACACCTTC.

This chain links TRBV7-9 with TRBJ1-2; a weak D match, TRBD1 (5 bases). Per germline, CDR1 SEHNR and CDR2 FQNEAQ (reference sequence). The V and J ends lost 5 bases and 8 bases respectively, with 9 bases between them. This CDR3 comprises 11 residues. The CDR3 DNA reads as TGTGCCAGCAGCCAAACAGGAGGCTACACCTTC. Its protein is CASSQTGGYTF.

This chain joins TRBV7-8 and TRBJ2-1; 10 nucleotides line up with TRBD2. From germline, CDR1 is SGHVS and CDR2 FQNEAQ. With V trimmed by 5 bases and J by 3 bases, 1 base remained unmatched. The CDR3 runs 14 residues. As DNA, the CDR3 is TGTGCCAGCAGCGGACTAGCGGACTACAATGAGCAGTTCTTC. Its translation: CASSGLADYNEQFF.

The CDR3 protein is CASSSSPTGIRGYTF. The CDR3 nucleotides read TGTGCCAGCAGCTCCAGCCCTACAGGGATCAGGGGCTACACCTTC. J is TRBJ1-2 and V is TRBV7-2, with D maybe TRBD1 (6 bases). Trimming pared 4 bases from V and 8 bases from J, leaving 20 bases between. The CDR3 sequence is 15 residues long. Germline-derived CDR1 and CDR2 are SGHTA and FQGNSA.

The V and J genes are TRBV3-1 and TRBJ2-7; D gene unclear. CDR1 and CDR2 (germline): LGHDT, YNNKEL (reference sequence). V lost 1 base and J lost 7, with 17 bases in between. The CDR3 length is 15 residues. CDR3 loop: CASSQVGGKAREQYF. CDR3 sequence (DNA): TGTGCCAGCAGCCAAGTAGGTGGGAAAGCTCGGGAGCAGTACTTC.